This T cell receptor beta chain stems from a study of shared clonotypes between healthy human individuals. The data were produced by immunoSEQ multiplex PCR, yet TCRdb's version contains in-frame clones alone and is incomplete. The table records some 2 million clones, less than 95% of them present only once. The J segment lost 3 bases and the V segment lost 8 bases, leaving 6 bases of the junction unmatched. CDR1 is SEHNR, CDR2 FQNEAQ, per germline (reference sequence). The CDR3 loop spans 13 amino acids. Positively selected for CCR7, the CD45RO-negative cells used as naive CD8 cells excluded terminally differentiated effector memory CD45RA+ cells.

The chain has TRBV7-9 and TRBJ2-7, with 8 bases aligning to TRBD2. The source material was naive CD8+ T cells sorted from blood. The sequence came from a man in his late teens or twenties in good health. The CDR3 sequence is CASLASGYYEQYF. Here the CDR3 DNA reads TGTGCCAGCCTGGCTAGCGGGTACTACGAGCAGTACTTC. Filled out from reference TRBV7-9 and TRBJ2-7, the complete variable domain reads DTGVSQNPRHKITKRGQNVTFRCDPISEHNRLYWYRQTLGQGPEFLTYFQNEAQLEKSRLLSDRFSAERPKGSFSTLEIQRTEQGDSAMYLCASLASGYYEQYFGPGTRLTVT.